The 19 T cell receptor beta chains given below trace back to one sample, sequenced in a study of regulatory T cells in long-lasting Graves disease. CDR3-region Arm-PCR and iRepertoire HTBI primers produced the TCR beta libraries. TCRdb redid the calling of the multiplex PCR reads with MiXCR, one entry per CDR3 protein. The sample shows almost 350,000 distinct CDR3 sequences, around 19% of them seen only once. Sample time point: persistent/refractory GD, antithyroid drugs over 5 years with positive TRAb. From RNA extracted from PBMCs, the TCR library was made. The sequencing here drew on peripheral blood mononuclear cells (PBMCs), taken when the disease was refractory, from a patient treated with antithyroid drugs. The receptors come from a female donor with Graves disease.

The table lists this clonotype with many counts. The chain uses TRBV28 and TRBJ1-5; no clear D gene. Trimming shortened V by 9 bases and J by 4 bases, and 16 bases separated the two germline ends. Germline V gives CDR1 MDHEN, CDR2 SYDVKM. This CDR3 region has 14 residues. CDR3 bases: TGTGCCAGTCACCCTGATTTGGGAAATCAGCCCCAGCATTTT. Encoded protein: CASHPDLGNQPQHF.

This clonotype occurred many times. DNA for the CDR3: TGTGCCAGCAAGGAGTGGGAGGACACCGGGGAGCTGTTTTTT. Its protein product is CASKEWEDTGELFF. V usage is TRBV6-1 and J usage is TRBJ2-2, with D maybe TRBD2 (6 bases). In germline, CDR1 is MNHNS, CDR2 SASEGT. V was cut by 7 bases and J by 3 bases, with 12 bases left in between. There are 14 residues in the CDR3.

This clonotype has at least ten counts. The V and J genes are TRBV5-6 and TRBJ2-5, with 10 bases aligning to TRBD2. The CDR3 runs 16 residues. Germline V CDR1 and CDR2: SGHDT, YYEEEE. J was trimmed by 1 base and V by 0 bases; bases with no gene match: 3. In nucleotides, the CDR3 is TGTGCCAGCAGCTTGGAAGCTAGCGGGAGCCAAGAGACCCAGTACTTC. This gives the protein CASSLEASGSQETQYF.

A few counts support this clonotype. The rearrangement joins TRBV20-1 to TRBJ2-5; 10 bases map to TRBD2. The J segment lost 6 bases and the V segment lost 3 bases, leaving 7 bases of the junction unmatched. The germline V gene encodes CDR1 DFQATT and CDR2 SNEGSKA (reference sequence). The CDR3 consists of 14 residues. Written as DNA, the CDR3 is TGCAGTGCTAGCCGAGGGACTAGCGTTCAGACCCAGTACTTC. Amino acids: CSASRGTSVQTQYF.

On this clonotype itself: A much larger clone differs by one base, so this may be a read error. The chain uses TRBV6-2 or TRBV6-3 and TRBJ2-7; D remains unclear. This CDR3 has 14 amino acids. The germline gives CDR1 MNHEY, CDR2 SVGEGT. V lost 6 bases and J lost 3, with 15 bases in between. CDR3 region: CASSPGQRYYEQYF. The CDR3 coding sequence is TGTGCCAGCAGCCCCGGTCAGAGATACTACGAGCAGTACTTC.

Many counts were recorded for this clonotype. The chain has TRBV2 and TRBJ1-2; no reliable D call. The germline V gene encodes CDR1 SNHLY and CDR2 FYNNEI. This CDR3 is built from 12 residues. V lost 4 bases to trimming and J lost 8 bases, with 11 bases between them. CDR3 region: CASSVTEGGYTF. CDR3 coding DNA: TGTGCCAGCAGTGTGACTGAGGGAGGCTACACCTTC. The full variable domain, its missing parts supplied by reference TRBV2 and TRBJ1-2, is EPEVTQTPSHQVTQMGQEVILRCVPISNHLYFYWYRQILGQKVEFLVSFYNNEISEKSEIFDDQFSVERPDGSNFTLKIRSTKLEDSAMYFCASSVTEGGYTFGSGTRLTVV.

J is TRBJ1-2 and V is TRBV10-3; no clear D. Germline assignment: CDR1 ENHRY and CDR2 SYGVKD. This CDR3 spans 12 amino acids. V lost 1 base to trimming and J lost 6 bases, with 6 bases between them. CDR3 in DNA: TGTGCCATCAGTGAGTATGTGGATGGCTACACCTTC. Translating it yields CAISEYVDGYTF.

This clonotype was recorded at least ten times. The chain links TRBV2 to TRBJ2-7, with 8 bases lining up with TRBD1. V lost 6 bases, J lost 2 bases, and 6 bases stayed unmatched. Germline-derived CDR1 and CDR2 are SNHLY and FYNNEI. The CDR3 has 14 residues. The CDR3 reads CASRDPGGPYEQYF. CDR3 sequence (DNA): TGTGCCAGCAGGGACCCAGGGGGCCCCTACGAGCAGTACTTC.

Ten or more counts support this clonotype. The chain couples TRBV20-1 to TRBJ2-7; possible D gene TRBD1, 5 bases. CDR3 length equals 14 residues. Germline loops: CDR1 DFQATT, CDR2 SNEGSKA (reference sequence). Between the trimmed V and J ends, which lost 1 base and 1 base, there was a span of 11 bases. The CDR3 spells CSARVLGASYEQYF. The CDR3 coding sequence is TGCAGTGCTAGAGTCTTAGGGGCGTCCTACGAGCAGTACTTC.

This clonotype was detected ten times or more. The CDR3 is CASRGTGYDEQYF. The CDR3 DNA follows: TGTGCCAGCCGGGGGACAGGGTACGACGAGCAGTACTTC. The V call is TRBV7-2, the J call TRBJ2-7, with 9 nucleotides matching TRBD1. J lost 5 bases, V lost 8 bases, and 7 bases had no gene match. Germline V lookup: CDR1 SGHTA, CDR2 FQGNSA. This CDR3 region has 13 residues.

This clonotype was seen repeatedly, ten times or more. The chain carries TRBV6-5 and TRBJ1-2, with TRBD1 matching over 11 bases. The germline V gene has CDR1 MNHEY and CDR2 SVGAGI. The CDR3 runs 19 residues. V was pared by 4 bases and J by 3 bases, with 16 bases of the junction left unmatched. The CDR3 loop is CASSSWTGGGRGDHYGYTF. In nucleotides, the CDR3 is TGTGCCAGCAGTTCCTGGACAGGGGGCGGACGAGGGGATCACTATGGCTACACCTTC.

About this clonotype: This sequence may be a read error, since a much larger clone differs from it by one base. The chain couples TRBV28 to TRBJ2-7; unclear D gene. The V gene's germline CDR1 is MDHEN and CDR2 SYDVKM. V shed 5 bases and J shed 4 bases, with 12 bases lying between them. The CDR3 loop spans 13 amino acids. The CDR3, as DNA: TGTGCCAGCAGTCCTCTCGACGGTTACGAGCAGTACTTC. Amino acid sequence: CASSPLDGYEQYF.

The gene calls are TRBV7-9 and TRBJ1-2, with D perhaps matching TRBD1 (6 bases). CDR1 and CDR2 from the germline V gene are SEHNR and FQNEAQ (reference sequence). The CDR3 consists of 20 residues. Trimming left V 7 bases short and J 1 base short, with 31 bases between. CDR3 in DNA: TGTGCCAGCACCAAACCAGGGGTGGGCCCCTTCTACAACTTTAACTATGGCTACACCTTC. This gives the protein CASTKPGVGPFYNFNYGYTF. Drawing the rest from reference TRBV7-9 and TRBJ1-2, the complete variable domain is DTGVSQNPRHKITKRGQNVTFRCDPISEHNRLYWYRQTLGQGPEFLTYFQNEAQLEKSRLLSDRFSAERPKGSFSTLEIQRTEQGDSAMYLCASTKPGVGPFYNFNYGYTFGSGTRLTVV.

This clonotype came up many times. The chain couples TRBV7-2 to TRBJ2-2; TRBD1 matches 8 bases. V shed 6 bases and J 3 bases; nucleotides not matched to a gene: 6. CDR1 and CDR2 from the germline V gene are SGHTA and FQGNSA. CDR3 length: 15 amino acids. The CDR3 spells CASSYGQGYTGELFF. The CDR3 DNA reads as TGTGCCAGCAGTTACGGACAGGGATACACCGGGGAGCTGTTTTTT.

This clonotype has a count of ten or more. V gene TRBV5-1 combines with J gene TRBJ1-1, with D possibly being TRBD1 (5 bases). The V end was cut by 3 bases, the J end by 5 bases, with 23 bases between. CDR1 is SGHRS and CDR2 is YFSETQ in the germline V gene. The CDR3 consists of 17 residues. This CDR3 reads CASSYGALDYAGTEAFF. Written as DNA, the CDR3 is TGCGCCAGCAGCTATGGGGCGCTAGACTATGCCGGGACTGAAGCTTTCTTT.

The gene calls are TRBV28 and TRBJ1-4; TRBD1 agrees at 7 bases. V was pared by 5 bases and J by 6 bases, with 6 bases of the junction left unmatched. Per germline, CDR1 MDHEN and CDR2 SYDVKM. The CDR3 spans 14 residues. The CDR3 DNA reads as TGTGCCAGCAGTAGACAGGGCTTTTATGAAAAACTGTTTTTT. This gives the protein CASSRQGFYEKLFF.

This rearrangement joins TRBV24-1 to TRBJ2-2, with TRBD2 as a possible D gene (6 bases). The CDR3 totals 18 residues. CDR1 and CDR2 from the germline V gene are KGHDR and SFDVKD. The V gene lost 2 bases and the J gene lost 0 bases, with 15 bases spanning the gap. In nucleotides, the CDR3 is TGTGCCACCAGTGATTCATGGGGCGGGAACACGAACACCGGGGAGCTGTTTTTT. It specifies CATSDSWGGNTNTGELFF.

This clonotype was seen at least ten times. V is TRBV20-1 and J is TRBJ1-1, with D unclear. Looked up from germline, CDR1 is DFQATT and CDR2 is SNEGSKA (reference sequence). The CDR3 has 13 amino acids. V gave up 6 bases and J gave up 1 base, with 12 bases separating them. This CDR3 reads CSAAPLRNTEAFF. DNA of the CDR3: TGCAGTGCCGCACCTCTAAGGAACACTGAAGCTTTCTTT.

This clonotype occurred a few times. The chain's CDR3 is CASSLDLDFF. The CDR3 DNA reads as TGTGCCAGCAGCCTAGATTTGGATTTCTTT. The rearrangement joins TRBV7-9 to TRBJ1-1; D gene ambiguous. This CDR3 comprises 10 residues. The V gene lost 5 bases and the J gene lost 13 bases, with 11 bases spanning the gap. Germline CDR1 is SEHNR and CDR2 is FQNEAQ (reference sequence).